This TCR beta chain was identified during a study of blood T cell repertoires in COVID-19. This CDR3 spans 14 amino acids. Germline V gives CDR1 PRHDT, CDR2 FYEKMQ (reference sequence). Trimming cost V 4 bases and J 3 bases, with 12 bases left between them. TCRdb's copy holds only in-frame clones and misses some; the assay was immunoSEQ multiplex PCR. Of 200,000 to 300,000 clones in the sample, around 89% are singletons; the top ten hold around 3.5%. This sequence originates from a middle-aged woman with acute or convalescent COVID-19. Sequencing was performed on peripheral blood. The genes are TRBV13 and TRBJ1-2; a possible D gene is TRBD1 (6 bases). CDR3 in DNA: TGTGCCAGCAGCTCTGGACAGTTCGACTATGGCTACACCTTC. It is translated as CASSSGQFDYGYTF.